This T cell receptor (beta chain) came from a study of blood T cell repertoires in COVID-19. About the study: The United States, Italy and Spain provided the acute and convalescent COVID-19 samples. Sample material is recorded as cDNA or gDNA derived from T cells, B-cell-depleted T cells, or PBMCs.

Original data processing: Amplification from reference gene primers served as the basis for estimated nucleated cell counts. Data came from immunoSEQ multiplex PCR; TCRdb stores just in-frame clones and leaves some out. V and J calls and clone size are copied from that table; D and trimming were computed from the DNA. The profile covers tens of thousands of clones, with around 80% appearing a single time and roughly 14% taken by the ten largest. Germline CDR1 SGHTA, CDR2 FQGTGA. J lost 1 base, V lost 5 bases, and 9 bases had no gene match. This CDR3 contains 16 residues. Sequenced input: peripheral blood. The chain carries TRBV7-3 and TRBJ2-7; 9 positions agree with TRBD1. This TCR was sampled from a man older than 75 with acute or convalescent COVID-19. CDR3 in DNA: TGTGCCAGCAGCCCGACGGGACAGGGAGTGTCCTACGAGCAGTACTTC. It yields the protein CASSPTGQGVSYEQYF.